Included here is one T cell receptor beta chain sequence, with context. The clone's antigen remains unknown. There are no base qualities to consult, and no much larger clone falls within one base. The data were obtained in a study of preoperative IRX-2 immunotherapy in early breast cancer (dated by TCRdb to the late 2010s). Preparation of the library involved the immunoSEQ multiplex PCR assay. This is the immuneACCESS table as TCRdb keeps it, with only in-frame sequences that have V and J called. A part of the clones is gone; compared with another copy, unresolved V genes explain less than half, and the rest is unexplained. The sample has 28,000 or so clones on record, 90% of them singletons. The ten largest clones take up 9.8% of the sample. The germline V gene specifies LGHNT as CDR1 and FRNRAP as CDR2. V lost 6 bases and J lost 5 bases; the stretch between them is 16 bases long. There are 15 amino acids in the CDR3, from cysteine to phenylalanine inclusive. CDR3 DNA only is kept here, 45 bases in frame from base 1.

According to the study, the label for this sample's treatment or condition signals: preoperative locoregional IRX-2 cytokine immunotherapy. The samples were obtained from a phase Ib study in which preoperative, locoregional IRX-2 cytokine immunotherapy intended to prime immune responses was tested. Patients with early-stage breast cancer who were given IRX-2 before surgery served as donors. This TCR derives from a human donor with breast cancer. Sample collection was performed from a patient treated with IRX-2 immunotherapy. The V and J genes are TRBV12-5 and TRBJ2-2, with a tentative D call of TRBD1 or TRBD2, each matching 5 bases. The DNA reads TGTGCTAGTGGGTCTGGGGGAGTGGGGACCGGGGAGCTGTTTTTT. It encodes CASGSGGVGTGELFF.